The 8 T cell receptor beta chains in this list originate from one sample, sequenced in a study of breast tumors, draining lymph nodes, adjacent tissues. Breast cancer patients provided tissue from their axillary draining lymph nodes. TCRdb reanalysed the multiplex PCR reads using MiXCR and keeps one entry per CDR3 protein. The sample lists nearly 200,000 distinct CDR3 sequences, 30% to 40% occurring once. The sequenced material came from axillary lymph node tissue. The source of these receptors is a female donor with breast cancer. Some clones in this sample may be carry-over from other donors' samples.

Ten or more counts support this clonotype. The chain has TRBV20-1 and TRBJ2-7, with D possibly being TRBD1 (5 bases). V lost 3 bases to trimming and J lost 2 bases, with 8 bases between them. The germline V gene has CDR1 DFQATT and CDR2 SNEGSKA (reference sequence). This CDR3 spans 12 amino acids. In nucleotides, the CDR3 is TGCAGTGCTAGTCCCAGGGCCTACGAGCAGTACTTC. Amino acids: CSASPRAYEQYF.

The chain carries TRBV2 and TRBJ1-6, with D possibly matching TRBD1 (6 bases). The CDR3 contains 15 residues. Trimming cost V 4 bases and J 8 bases, with 15 bases left between them. Germline CDR1 is SNHLY and CDR2 is FYNNEI. The chain's CDR3 is CASSASTGTYSPLHF. CDR3 sequence (DNA): TGTGCCAGCAGTGCTTCGACAGGAACATATTCACCCCTCCACTTT.

There are a few counts of this clonotype. This rearrangement joins TRBV5-1 to TRBJ2-3; 14 bases agree with TRBD2. The CDR3 is 18 residues long. Trimming removed 4 bases from V and 1 base from J; junction bases left unmatched: 8. Germline lookup yields CDR1 SGHRS and CDR2 YFSETQ. The CDR3 region has the DNA TGCGCCAGCAGCCGGGGACTAGCGGGGGCAGGGGGCACAGATACGCAGTATTTT. The encoded protein is CASSRGLAGAGGTDTQYF.

The CDR3 DNA reads TGTGCCAGCAGCTTAGCGAGGAGGGAGGGAGAGACCCAGTACTTC. It is translated as CASSLARREGETQYF. The rearrangement joins TRBV7-9 to TRBJ2-5, with 7 nucleotides matching TRBD2. The germline gives CDR1 SEHNR, CDR2 FQNEAQ (reference sequence). This CDR3 is 15 amino acids long. The V gene end was trimmed by 0 bases and the J gene end by 4 bases; junction bases not matched to a gene: 5.

This clonotype occurred a few times. This may be a read error, as it is one base from a much larger clone. CDR3 residues: CGARDSIGNTIYF. DNA for the CDR3: TGCGGTGCTAGAGATTCAATTGGAAACACCATATATTTT. The chain employs TRBV20-1 and TRBJ1-3; D is uncertain. CDR3 length: 13 amino acids. The germline CDR1 and CDR2 sequences are DFQATT and SNEGSKA (reference sequence).

The rearrangement links TRBV10-2 to TRBJ1-5; TRBD1 aligns across 9 bases. V trimming: 7 bases; J trimming: 5 bases; junction bases outside the gene matches: 15. In germline, CDR1 is WSHSY, CDR2 SAAADI. This CDR3 has 17 amino acids. CDR3 loop: CASTSSRQGTGYQPQHF. The CDR3 bases are TGCGCCAGCACCTCCAGCCGGCAGGGGACAGGGTATCAGCCCCAGCATTTT.

This sequence joins TRBV5-4 and TRBJ1-6; 7 bases line up with TRBD1. Germline CDR1 and CDR2: SGHNT and YYREEE (reference sequence). The CDR3 consists of 14 residues. Trimming at V came to 3 bases and at J to 7 bases, leaving 4 bases not matched to a gene. The CDR3, as DNA: TGTGCCAGCAGCTCCCCGGGACAGAATTCACCCCTCCACTTT. Amino acids: CASSSPGQNSPLHF. Using reference TRBV5-4 and TRBJ1-6 for the parts outside the CDR3, the full variable domain is ETGVTQSPTHLIKTRGQQVTLRCSSQSGHNTVSWYQQALGQGPQFIFQYYREEENGRGNFPPRFSGLQFPNYSSELNVNALELDDSALYLCASSSPGQNSPLHFGNGTRLTVT.

The sample holds many counts of this clonotype. The chain links TRBV7-8 to TRBJ1-4; D might be TRBD1 (5 bases). Trimming shortened V by 0 bases and J by 11 bases, and 7 bases separated the two germline ends. This CDR3 spans 12 amino acids. Germline V gene sequence: CDR1 SGHVS, CDR2 FQNEAQ. The CDR3 sequence is CASSLAGAKLFF. CDR3 nucleotide sequence: TGTGCCAGCAGCTTAGCAGGGGCGAAACTGTTTTTT.